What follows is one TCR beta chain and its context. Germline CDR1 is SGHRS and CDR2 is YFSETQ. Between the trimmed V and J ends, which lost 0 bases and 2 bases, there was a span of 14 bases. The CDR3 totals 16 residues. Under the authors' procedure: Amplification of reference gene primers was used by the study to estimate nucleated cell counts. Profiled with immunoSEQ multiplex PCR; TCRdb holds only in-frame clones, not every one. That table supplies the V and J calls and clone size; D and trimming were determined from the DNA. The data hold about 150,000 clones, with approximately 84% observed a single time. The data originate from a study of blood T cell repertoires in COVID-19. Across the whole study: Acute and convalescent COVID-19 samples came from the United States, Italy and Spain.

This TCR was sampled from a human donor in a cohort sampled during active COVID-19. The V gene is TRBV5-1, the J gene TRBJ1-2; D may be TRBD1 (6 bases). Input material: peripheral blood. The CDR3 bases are TGCGCCAGCAGCTTGGATTCGCAGGGGACCAACTATGGCTACACCTTC. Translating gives CASSLDSQGTNYGYTF. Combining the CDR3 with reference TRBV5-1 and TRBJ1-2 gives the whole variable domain KAGVTQTPRYLIKTRGQQVTLSCSPISGHRSVSWYQQTPGQGLQFLFEYFSETQRNKGNFPGRFSGRQFSNSRSEMNVSTLELGDSALYLCASSLDSQGTNYGYTFGSGTRLTVV.